These 25 T cell receptor beta chains were all obtained from the same sample, sequenced in a study of CXCR3-negative and CXCR3-positive naive CD8 T cells. Study-level findings and limits: Naive cells that were CXCR3-positive had more hydrophobic TRB CDR3s (compared with CXCR3-negative naive cells).

No antigen is known for these receptors. UMI-labeled 5' RACE yielded the TRB cDNA libraries. TCRdb reanalyzed the 5' RACE reads, giving one entry per CDR3 protein sequence and no DNA. Its listing shows some 150,000 distinct CDR3 sequences. Sequenced: naive CXCR3+ CD8+ T cells from blood. Subset denoted: CD45RO-CCR7+CD27+CD95- naive CD8+ T cells expressing CXCR3 (TNR3+). Source of these receptors: a human donor in good health. Some clones in this sample may be carry-over from other donors' samples.

V gene TRBV11-2 combines with J gene TRBJ2-1; TCRdb calls TRBD1, which cannot be checked without DNA. Germline lookup yields CDR1 SGHAT and CDR2 FQNNGV. The CDR3 has 15 amino acids. CDR3 sequence: CASSFWDNASNEQFF.

The V gene is TRBV7-9, the J gene TRBJ2-2; there is no DNA to check the TCRdb D call of TRBD1. The CDR3 is made up of 16 amino acids. Germline V gives CDR1 SEHNR, CDR2 FQNEAQ (reference sequence). The CDR3 reads CASSSKDRVFTGELFF.

The CDR3 sequence: CASSLRVPGTGGTDTQYF. The rearrangement uses TRBV12-3 or TRBV12-4 and TRBJ2-3; TCRdb calls TRBD2, which cannot be checked without DNA. The CDR3 has 18 residues.

The gene calls are TRBV4-3 and TRBJ2-7; absent DNA, TCRdb's TRBD2 call cannot be checked. Germline V gene data show CDR1 as LGHNA and CDR2 as YSLEER. The CDR3 runs 16 residues. The CDR3 region is CASSRGGGGGPYEQYF.

CDR3 sequence reads: CATGASASYEQYF. This chain joins TRBV10-3 and TRBJ2-7; with no DNA, the TCRdb D assignment of TRBD2 cannot be verified. CDR3 length equals 13 residues. The germline gives CDR1 ENHRY, CDR2 SYGVKD.

V usage is TRBV7-8 and J usage is TRBJ2-1; the TCRdb D gene call, TRBD1, has no DNA to confirm it. CDR3 length: 18 residues. Germline V gene sequence: CDR1 SGHVS, CDR2 FQNEAQ. CDR3 residues: CASSSHKPGGGPWNEQFF. Together with reference TRBV7-8 and TRBJ2-1, the CDR3 gives the full variable domain: GAGVSQSPRYKVAKRGQDVALRCDPISGHVSLFWYQQALGQGPEFLTYFQNEAQLDKSGLPSDRFFAERPEGSVSTLKIQRTQQEDSAVYLCASSSHKPGGGPWNEQFFGPGTRLTVL.

This chain links TRBV28 with TRBJ2-3; the D call from TCRdb, TRBD2, cannot be confirmed without DNA. Germline assignment: CDR1 MDHEN and CDR2 SYDVKM. This CDR3 has 15 residues. The CDR3 sequence: CASSFGSFGTDTQYF.

This chain uses TRBV6-5 with TRBJ1-6; the TRBD1 assignment by TCRdb is unverifiable without DNA. The CDR3 covers 14 residues. Germline CDR1 is MNHEY and CDR2 is SVGAGI. CDR3 sequence reads: CASSYGTGNSPLHF.

The chain links TRBV25-1 to TRBJ2-2; TCRdb returns TRBD1, unconfirmable since there is no DNA. The germline V gene has CDR1 MGHDK and CDR2 SYGVNS. The CDR3 covers 15 residues. The chain's CDR3 is CASSVGGSGTGELFF.

The chain combines TRBV6-1 with TRBJ2-1; the TCRdb D gene call, TRBD1, has no DNA to confirm it. The CDR3 sequence is 12 residues long. Germline V lookup: CDR1 MNHNS, CDR2 SASEGT. CDR3 sequence reads: CASYLGGDEQFF.

This chain connects TRBV20-1 to TRBJ2-1; there is no DNA to check the TCRdb D call of TRBD2. This CDR3 comprises 12 residues. CDR1 and CDR2 (germline): DFQATT, SNEGSKA (reference sequence). The CDR3 here is CSSRGRYNEQFF.

CDR3: CASSRDNGANYGYTF. The chain joins TRBV7-9 to TRBJ1-2; absent DNA, TCRdb's TRBD1 call cannot be checked. The germline CDR1 and CDR2 sequences are SEHNR and FQNEAQ (reference sequence). This CDR3 spans 15 amino acids.

The CDR3 sequence is CSVDGGFENYGYTF. V usage is TRBV29-1 and J usage is TRBJ1-2; TCRdb designates TRBD1, a call that cannot be tested without DNA. From germline, CDR1 is SQVTM and CDR2 ANQGSEA. The CDR3 length is 14 residues.

The V gene is TRBV13, the J gene TRBJ2-3; as DNA is missing, the TRBD1 call by TCRdb cannot be tested. This CDR3 is built from 14 residues. Germline V gene lookup returns CDR1 PRHDT and CDR2 FYEKMQ (reference sequence). The CDR3 is CASSTRGAADTQYF.

The chain uses TRBV19 and TRBJ2-7; TCRdb's D call of TRBD1 is untestable without DNA. The germline V gene has CDR1 LNHDA and CDR2 SQIVND (reference sequence). This CDR3 is 13 amino acids long. This chain's CDR3 is CASSRGTSYEQYF. Looking up the rest from reference TRBV19 and TRBJ2-7 gives the full variable domain: DGGITQSPKYLFRKEGQNVTLSCEQNLNHDAMYWYRQDPGQGLRLIYYSQIVNDFQKGDIAEGYSVSREKKESFPLTVTSAQKNPTAFYLCASSRGTSYEQYFGPGTRLTVT.

This rearrangement joins TRBV29-1 to TRBJ1-1; TCRdb returns TRBD1, unconfirmable since there is no DNA. Germline V lookup: CDR1 SQVTM, CDR2 ANQGSEA. The CDR3 totals 12 residues. CDR3 protein: CSVEARVGEAFF.

CDR3 in amino acids: CASSPPGMNTEAFF. The V call is TRBV4-1, the J call TRBJ1-1. The CDR3 sequence is 14 residues long. Germline V gene sequence: CDR1 MGHRA, CDR2 YSYEKL.

The chain carries TRBV6-6 and TRBJ2-2; TCRdb calls TRBD1, which cannot be checked without DNA. There are 16 residues in the CDR3. The V gene's germline CDR1 is MNHNY and CDR2 SVGAGI (reference sequence). CDR3 in amino acids: CASSYLQGARTGELFF.

V usage is TRBV4-1 and J usage is TRBJ2-1; TCRdb reports TRBD2, a call that lacks DNA to check it against. This CDR3 spans 17 amino acids. Germline CDR1 is MGHRA and CDR2 is YSYEKL. CDR3 region: CASSQRSRMGFSDEQFF.

This rearrangement joins TRBV19 to TRBJ2-1; the TCRdb D gene call, TRBD2, has no DNA to confirm it. Germline V gene lookup returns CDR1 LNHDA and CDR2 SQIVND (reference sequence). The CDR3 is 15 residues long. The CDR3 loop is CASRTGTRGGNEQFF.

The chain links TRBV4-1 to TRBJ2-7; TCRdb's D gene call, TRBD1, goes unchecked for lack of DNA. The germline CDR1 and CDR2 sequences are MGHRA and YSYEKL. This CDR3 contains 14 residues. CDR3 loop: CASSHNGGSYEQYF.

The gene calls are TRBV29-1 and TRBJ2-7; there is no DNA to check the TCRdb D call of TRBD1. The CDR3 has 13 amino acids. The V gene's germline CDR1 is SQVTM and CDR2 ANQGSEA. CDR3 region: CSVEKRDRGEQYF.

J is TRBJ2-7 and V is TRBV11-2; absent DNA, TCRdb's TRBD2 call cannot be checked. The CDR3 is made up of 13 amino acids. The germline CDR1 and CDR2 sequences are SGHAT and FQNNGV. The CDR3 region is CASSFLASYEQYF. The complete variable domain, with remaining parts taken from reference TRBV11-2 and TRBJ2-7, reads EAGVAQSPRYKIIEKRQSVAFWCNPISGHATLYWYQQILGQGPKLLIQFQNNGVVDDSQLPKDRFSAERLKGVDSTLKIQPAKLEDSAVYLCASSFLASYEQYFGPGTRLTVT.

The chain links TRBV7-2 to TRBJ2-7. In germline, CDR1 is SGHTA, CDR2 FQGNSA. CDR3 size: 13 residues. CDR3 region: CASSRTEAYEQYF.

This rearrangement joins TRBV9 to TRBJ2-1; there is no DNA to check the TCRdb D call of TRBD2. Germline CDR1 reads SGDLS; CDR2 reads YYNGEE. This CDR3 has 15 amino acids. The CDR3 sequence: CASSGVAGWINEQFF.